This TCR beta chain emerged from a study of control samples from healthy donors and cancer patients. There are 13 residues in the CDR3. Trimming shortened V by 6 bases and J by 2 bases, and 10 bases separated the two germline ends. CDR1 is SGHVS, CDR2 FQNEAQ, per germline. Using immunoSEQ multiplex PCR, the repertoire was profiled, and TCRdb retains in-frame clones only, with some absent. This sample carries about 94,000 clones, roughly nine tenths of them seen once, and the ten largest clones take about 1.3%. Sequencing was performed on blood. This sequence was found in a woman in her fifties or sixties in good health. The rearrangement uses TRBV7-8 and TRBJ1-2; D is possibly TRBD1 (6 bases). CDR3 loop: CASSPQGNYGYTF. In nucleotides, the CDR3 is TGTGCCAGCAGTCCTCAGGGGAACTATGGCTACACCTTC.